These 21 T cell receptor beta chains came from one sample sequenced in a study of blood T cells in healthy people across ages. For the second PCR, which ran for about 6 to 12 cycles, a sample-barcoded 5' primer and a J-beta primer mix were used. TCRdb re-called the 5' RACE reads through MiXCR, storing one row per CDR3 protein. The sample records roughly 830,000 distinct CDR3 sequences, approximately 67% being singletons. Material: blood. The source of these receptors is a man aged 25-40 years in good health.

The chain joins TRBV18 to TRBJ2-5; D gene uncertain. The CDR3 contains 15 residues. V shed 5 bases and J shed 1 base, with 14 bases lying between them. The germline V gene encodes CDR1 KGHSH and CDR2 LQKENI. The CDR3 reads CASSWADLGQETQYF. CDR3 nucleotides: TGTGCCAGCTCATGGGCCGACCTTGGCCAAGAGACCCAGTACTTC.

This chain joins TRBV5-1 and TRBJ2-5; the D is unclear. This CDR3 has 14 amino acids. With 2 bases removed from V and 5 bases from J, the gap between germline ends came to 13 bases. The germline gives CDR1 SGHRS, CDR2 YFSETQ. The CDR3 sequence is CASSFDPGVETQYF. The CDR3 DNA is TGCGCCAGCAGCTTCGATCCGGGTGTTGAGACCCAGTACTTC.

The V and J genes are TRBV3-1 and TRBJ2-5, with D possibly called TRBD1 or TRBD2 (6 bases each). CDR1 and CDR2 (germline): LGHDT, YNNKEL (reference sequence). This CDR3 contains 16 residues. Trimming shortened V by 5 bases and J by 1 base, and 17 bases separated the two germline ends. CDR3 amino acids: CASSASSSGAQETQYF. The DNA for the CDR3 is TGTGCCAGCAGCGCTTCTTCCTCGGGGGCCCAAGAGACCCAGTACTTC.

This chain connects TRBV7-2 to TRBJ2-7; either TRBD1 or TRBD2 may supply D (5 bases each). The CDR3 totals 15 residues. V lost 5 bases, J lost 2 bases, and 16 bases lay in between. Germline CDR1 is SGHTA and CDR2 is FQGNSA. In DNA form, the CDR3 reads TGTGCCAGCAGCCAGGGACCGGGTCCCACCTACGAGCAGTACTTC. Encoded protein: CASSQGPGPTYEQYF.

Written as DNA, the CDR3 is TGCGCCAGCAGCCAAAACGTCGGGTCAGGAAACATTCAGTACTTC. Its translation: CASSQNVGSGNIQYF. V usage is TRBV5-1 and J usage is TRBJ2-4, with unresolved D. This CDR3 comprises 15 residues. V gave up 4 bases and J gave up 6 bases, with 17 bases separating them. Germline CDR1 is SGHRS and CDR2 is YFSETQ.

The chain recombines TRBV4-2 with TRBJ2-5, with TRBD2 identical over 10 bases. Germline CDR1 is LGHNA and CDR2 is YNFKEQ. The CDR3 spans 16 residues. Trimming removed 1 base from V and 5 bases from J; junction bases left unmatched: 7. As DNA, the CDR3 is TGTGCCAGCAGCCAAGGGGGACTAGCGCTCGAGGAGACCCAGTACTTC. Protein product: CASSQGGLALEETQYF.

Concerning this clonotype: In this CDR3 the conserved last residue, phenylalanine or tryptophan, is missing, so a read error is likely. The V call is TRBV28, the J call TRBJ2-7; 7 bases line up with TRBD1. Trimming at V came to 3 bases and at J to 5 bases, leaving 22 bases not matched to a gene. CDR1 and CDR2 (germline): MDHEN, SYDVKM. The CDR3 extends over 19 amino acids. The CDR3 is CASSFPQQPRTGGYNEQYY. Here the CDR3 DNA reads TGTGCCAGCAGTTTCCCCCAGCAACCGAGGACAGGAGGTTACAACGAGCAGTACTAC.

This chain connects TRBV6-4 to TRBJ1-2; D is uncertain. The V gene's germline CDR1 is MRHNA and CDR2 SNTAGT. Trimming cost V 2 bases and J 8 bases, with 12 bases left between them. The CDR3 covers 13 residues. DNA for the CDR3: TGTGCCAGCAGTGACAGGCGGGGAGGGGGCTACACCTTC. Amino acids: CASSDRRGGGYTF.

V is TRBV6-1 and J is TRBJ2-5; 7 bases are a match to TRBD1. The CDR3 length is 14 residues. With 7 bases clipped from V and 9 bases from J, the junction kept 14 bases outside the gene matches. Germline CDR1 is MNHNS and CDR2 is SASEGT. The DNA of the CDR3 is TGTGCCAGCAACCCGACAGGGAGTAATCAGCCCCAGTACTTC. The encoded protein is CASNPTGSNQPQYF.

The rearrangement links TRBV10-3 to TRBJ1-2; no reliable D call. Trimming shortened V by 8 bases and J by 8 bases, and 12 bases separated the two germline ends. Germline V lookup: CDR1 ENHRY, CDR2 SYGVKD. The CDR3 is 11 residues long. The CDR3 reads CAIGYEGGYTF. In nucleotides, the CDR3 is TGTGCCATCGGGTACGAAGGGGGCTACACCTTC.

This clonotype has only a few counts. The gene calls are TRBV20-1 and TRBJ2-7; D gene ambiguous. The ends were cut back, 3 bases at V and 2 bases at J, with 11 bases in the middle. The CDR3 runs to 13 residues. The germline gives CDR1 DFQATT, CDR2 SNEGSKA (reference sequence). The CDR3 nucleotides read TGCAGTGCTAGGCGGCAGAGTACCTACGAGCAGTACTTC. The encoded protein is CSARRQSTYEQYF.

Only one count was recorded for this clonotype. The rearrangement links TRBV4-2 to TRBJ1-5; D is uncertain. V dropped 1 base and J dropped 2 bases, with 12 bases sitting between them. Germline V gene sequence: CDR1 LGHNA, CDR2 YNFKEQ. The CDR3 runs 16 residues. This CDR3 reads CASSQVGPAGNQPQHF. In DNA form, the CDR3 reads TGTGCCAGCAGCCAAGTCGGCCCGGCGGGCAATCAGCCCCAGCATTTT.

This rearrangement joins TRBV20-1 to TRBJ2-1; 14 bases fit TRBD2. The length of the CDR3 is 13 residues. J was trimmed by 10 bases and V by 5 bases; bases with no gene match: 4. Germline CDR1 is DFQATT and CDR2 is SNEGSKA (reference sequence). The CDR3 sequence: CSARLAGGREQFF. In DNA form, the CDR3 reads TGCAGTGCTCGACTAGCGGGGGGGCGGGAGCAGTTCTTC.

The V and J genes are TRBV9 and TRBJ2-1; possible D gene TRBD2, 5 bases. Trimming took 0 bases from V and 6 from J, leaving 10 bases between them. Germline assignment: CDR1 SGDLS and CDR2 YYNGEE. The CDR3 sequence is 14 residues long. The CDR3 bases are TGTGCCAGCAGCGTAGTAGAGGGCCCCAATGAGCAGTTCTTC. Translating it yields CASSVVEGPNEQFF.

The gene calls are TRBV25-1 and TRBJ2-2; D unclear. This CDR3 is 14 amino acids long. V was clipped by 1 base and J by 5 bases, with 8 bases between them. The germline CDR1 and CDR2 sequences are MGHDK and SYGVNS. CDR3 in amino acids: CASSEFKETGELFF. The DNA of the CDR3 is TGTGCCAGCAGTGAATTTAAGGAAACCGGGGAGCTGTTTTTT.

As to this clonotype: Compared with germline, one end of the junction differs, possibly owing to a read error. The chain has TRBV12-3 or TRBV12-4 and TRBJ2-3; 9 bases match TRBD2. This CDR3 spans 14 amino acids. This CDR3 reads CASSTGLAADAQYF. The DNA of the CDR3 is TGTGCCAGCAGCACGGGACTAGCAGCAGATGCGCAGTATTTT.

The chain is built from TRBV10-3 and TRBJ2-7, with TRBD1 as a possible D gene (6 bases). V lost 3 bases, J lost 2 bases, and 11 bases lay in between. This CDR3 comprises 14 residues. Germline CDR1 and CDR2: ENHRY and SYGVKD. The CDR3, as DNA: TGTGCCATCAGTGACAAGGACAGAACCTACGAGCAGTACTTC. It translates to CAISDKDRTYEQYF.

The rearrangement uses TRBV9 and TRBJ1-1; no clear D. The V end lost 4 bases, the J end lost 1 base, and 20 bases lay between the germline ends. CDR3 length: 17 residues. Germline lookup yields CDR1 SGDLS and CDR2 YYNGEE. CDR3 in amino acids: CASSRGGGVRRNTEAFF. CDR3 sequence (DNA): TGTGCCAGCAGCCGTGGAGGCGGGGTGAGGAGGAACACTGAAGCTTTCTTT. Full variable domain (outside the CDR3, taken from reference TRBV9 and TRBJ1-1): DSGVTQTPKHLITATGQRVTLRCSPRSGDLSVYWYQQSLDQGLQFLIQYYNGEERAKGNILERFSAQQFPDLHSELNLSSLELGDSALYFCASSRGGGVRRNTEAFFGQGTRLTVV.

This clonotype was seen a few times. The V call is TRBV20-1, the J call TRBJ2-7; possibly TRBD1 or TRBD2 for D (6 bases each). Deletions cut 6 bases from V and 0 bases from J, with 18 bases between. CDR1 DFQATT and CDR2 SNEGSKA come from the germline V gene (reference sequence). The CDR3 totals 15 residues. For the CDR3, the DNA is TGCAGTGCCCGATCGGGGGCTGGATACTCCTACGAGCAGTACTTC. Translating gives CSARSGAGYSYEQYF.

This rearrangement joins TRBV3-1 to TRBJ2-3, with TRBD2 matching 10 bases. Germline V gives CDR1 LGHDT, CDR2 YNNKEL (reference sequence). CDR3 length: 17 amino acids. With V trimmed by 1 base and J by 6 bases, 10 bases remained unmatched. CDR3 region: CASSQVIAGGPQDTQYF. DNA of the CDR3: TGTGCCAGCAGCCAAGTGATAGCGGGGGGCCCCCAGGATACGCAGTATTTT.

To note about this clonotype: The junction differs from germline at one of its ends, possibly a read error. The genes are TRBV18 and TRBJ2-1; weak D call: TRBD2 (6 bases). This CDR3 has 15 residues. The V gene's germline CDR1 is KGHSH and CDR2 LQKENI. CDR3 loop: CACSPLSGSYNEQFF. The CDR3 DNA follows: TGTGCCTGCTCACCACTTAGCGGTTCCTACAATGAGCAGTTCTTC.